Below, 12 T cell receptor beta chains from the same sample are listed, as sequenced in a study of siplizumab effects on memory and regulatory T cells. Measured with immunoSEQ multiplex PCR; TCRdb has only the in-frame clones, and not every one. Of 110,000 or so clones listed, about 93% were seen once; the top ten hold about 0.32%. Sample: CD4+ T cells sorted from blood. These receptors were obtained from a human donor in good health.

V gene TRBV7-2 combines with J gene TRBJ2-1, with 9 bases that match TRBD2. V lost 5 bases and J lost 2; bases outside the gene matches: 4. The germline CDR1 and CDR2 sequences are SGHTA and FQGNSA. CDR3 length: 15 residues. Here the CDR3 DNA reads TGTGCCAGCAGCCCGACTAGCGGAACCTACAATGAGCAGTTCTTC. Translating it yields CASSPTSGTYNEQFF. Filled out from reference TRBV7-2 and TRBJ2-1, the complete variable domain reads GAGVSQSPSNKVTEKGKDVELRCDPISGHTALYWYRQSLGQGLEFLIYFQGNSAPDKSGLPSDRFSAERTGGSVSTLTIQRTQQEDSAVYLCASSPTSGTYNEQFFGPGTRLTVL.

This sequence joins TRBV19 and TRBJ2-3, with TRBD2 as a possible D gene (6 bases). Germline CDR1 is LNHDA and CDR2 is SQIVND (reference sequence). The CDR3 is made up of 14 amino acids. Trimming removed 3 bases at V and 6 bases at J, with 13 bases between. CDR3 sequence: CASSMRGGPDTQYF. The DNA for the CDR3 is TGTGCCAGTAGTATGCGGGGCGGGCCCGATACGCAGTATTTT.

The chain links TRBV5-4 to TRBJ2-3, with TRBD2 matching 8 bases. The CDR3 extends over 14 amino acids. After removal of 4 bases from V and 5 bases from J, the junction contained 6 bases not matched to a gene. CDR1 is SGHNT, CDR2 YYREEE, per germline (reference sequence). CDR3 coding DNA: TGTGCCAGCAGCACGGGACTAGGGGGAGATACGCAGTATTTT. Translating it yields CASSTGLGGDTQYF.

For the CDR3, the DNA is TGTGCCAGCAGCCTACAGACTAGCGGGCGCCTCCGTGTCATTCAGTACTTC. Translating it yields CASSLQTSGRLRVIQYF. The genes are TRBV7-2 and TRBJ2-4; 10 nucleotides agree with TRBD2. Germline-derived CDR1 and CDR2 are SGHTA and FQGNSA. V shed 5 bases and J 9 bases; nucleotides not matched to a gene: 16. This CDR3 contains 17 residues.

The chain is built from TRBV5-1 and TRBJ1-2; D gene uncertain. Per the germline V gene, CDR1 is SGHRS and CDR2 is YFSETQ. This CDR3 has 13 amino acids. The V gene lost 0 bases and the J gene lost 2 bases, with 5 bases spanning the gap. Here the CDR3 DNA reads TGCGCCAGCAGCTTGGACCGCAACTATGGCTACACCTTC. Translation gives CASSLDRNYGYTF.

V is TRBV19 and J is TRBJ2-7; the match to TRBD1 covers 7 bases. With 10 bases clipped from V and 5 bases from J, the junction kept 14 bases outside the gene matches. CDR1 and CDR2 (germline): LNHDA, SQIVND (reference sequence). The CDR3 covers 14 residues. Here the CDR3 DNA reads TGTGCCACAGGCAAACCAGGGGGAATCAACGAGCAGTACTTC. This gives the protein CATGKPGGINEQYF.

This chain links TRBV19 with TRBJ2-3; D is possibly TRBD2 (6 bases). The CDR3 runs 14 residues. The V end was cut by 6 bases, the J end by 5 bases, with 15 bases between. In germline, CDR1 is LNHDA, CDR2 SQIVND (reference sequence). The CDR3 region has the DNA TGTGCCAGTAGCCCCCTAGCGCTGGTAGATACGCAGTATTTT. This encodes CASSPLALVDTQYF.

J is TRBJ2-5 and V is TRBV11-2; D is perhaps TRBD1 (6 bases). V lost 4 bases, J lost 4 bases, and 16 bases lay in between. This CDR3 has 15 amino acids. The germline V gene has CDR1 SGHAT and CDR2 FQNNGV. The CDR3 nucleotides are TGTGCCAGCAGCTCACGGGACACCTACCCAGAGACCCAGTACTTC. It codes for CASSSRDTYPETQYF.

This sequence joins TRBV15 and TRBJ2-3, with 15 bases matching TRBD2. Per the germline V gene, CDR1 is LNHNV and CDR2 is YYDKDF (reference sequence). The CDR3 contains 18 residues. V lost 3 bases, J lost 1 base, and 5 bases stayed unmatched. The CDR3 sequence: CATSRGLAGGGGTDTQYF. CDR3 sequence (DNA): TGTGCCACCAGCAGGGGACTAGCGGGAGGAGGGGGCACAGATACGCAGTATTTT.

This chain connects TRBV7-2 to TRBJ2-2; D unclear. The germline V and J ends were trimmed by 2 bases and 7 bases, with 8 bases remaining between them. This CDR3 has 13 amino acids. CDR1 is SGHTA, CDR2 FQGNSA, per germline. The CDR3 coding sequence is TGTGCCAGCAGCTTATGGGAAAACGGGGAGCTGTTTTTT. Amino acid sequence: CASSLWENGELFF.

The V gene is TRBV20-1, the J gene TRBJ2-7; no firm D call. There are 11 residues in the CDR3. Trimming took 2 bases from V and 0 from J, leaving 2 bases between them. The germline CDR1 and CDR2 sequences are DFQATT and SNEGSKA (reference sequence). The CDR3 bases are TGCAGTGCTAGACCCTCCTACGAGCAGTACTTC. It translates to CSARPSYEQYF.

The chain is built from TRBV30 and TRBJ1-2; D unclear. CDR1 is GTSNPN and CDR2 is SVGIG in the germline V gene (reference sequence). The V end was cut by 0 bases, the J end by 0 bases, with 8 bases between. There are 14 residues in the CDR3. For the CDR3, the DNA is TGTGCCTGGAGTGTAGCGGGCCCTAACTATGGCTACACCTTC. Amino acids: CAWSVAGPNYGYTF.